The 20 T cell receptor beta chains presented below share a single source sample, sequenced in a study of CD8 T cells in ankylosing spondylitis (dated by TCRdb to 2016 to 2017). What the authors observed across the whole study: A TCR beta motif made up of eight highly homologous amino acid variants appeared to be characteristic of blood from ankylosing spondylitis patients.

No antigens are known for them. The library relied on 5' RACE. The instrument was an Illumina HiSeq 2500. The raw public data were reprocessed by TCRdb itself: fastp quality trimming at Q25, MiXCR clonotype calling, in-frame beta chains only. Entries that share a CDR3 protein sequence are merged under the most common genes and DNA. The sample records fewer than 500,000 distinct CDR3 sequences, 25% to 30% of which are singletons. Together, the top ten hold 0.89% of the sample. The sequenced sample was blood, either unsorted or a sorted T cell fraction (not recorded which). The source of these receptors is a male donor with ankylosing spondylitis.

This clonotype was picked up a small number of times. V is TRBV30 and J is TRBJ1-2; 7 positions match TRBD1. The CDR3 totals 14 residues. The germline V gene encodes CDR1 GTSNPN and CDR2 SVGIG (reference sequence). The V segment lost 6 bases and the J segment 4 bases; nucleotides outside the gene matches: 11. The CDR3 bases are TGTGCCTGCCAAGGGACAGTTAAATTCTATGGCTACACCTTC. Protein: CACQGTVKFYGYTF.

In its sample, this clonotype was seen a few times. The chain employs TRBV5-6 and TRBJ2-1; 10 bases fit TRBD2. The CDR3 runs to 15 residues. The trim removed 2 bases at V and 7 bases at J, leaving 6 bases unmatched. CDR1 SGHDT and CDR2 YYEEEE come from the germline V gene. The chain's CDR3 is CASSFKAGGGNEQFF. As DNA, the CDR3 is TGTGCCAGCAGCTTTAAAGCGGGAGGGGGAAATGAGCAGTTCTTC.

This clonotype was picked up a small number of times. Here the CDR3 reads CASSFADTSRNYGYTF. The CDR3 nucleotides read TGCGCCAGCAGCTTCGCGGACACAAGCAGGAACTATGGCTACACCTTC. The chain couples TRBV5-1 to TRBJ1-2, with D tentatively TRBD1 (5 bases). The CDR3 runs 16 residues. From germline, CDR1 is SGHRS and CDR2 YFSETQ. V lost 2 bases and J 2 bases, leaving 16 bases between the germline ends. The complete variable domain, with remaining parts taken from reference TRBV5-1 and TRBJ1-2, reads KAGVTQTPRYLIKTRGQQVTLSCSPISGHRSVSWYQQTPGQGLQFLFEYFSETQRNKGNFPGRFSGRQFSNSRSEMNVSTLELGDSALYLCASSFADTSRNYGYTFGSGTRLTVV.

In its sample, this clonotype was seen a few times. This chain connects TRBV18 to TRBJ1-1, with a weak D call TRBD1 (5 bases). From germline, CDR1 is KGHSH and CDR2 LQKENI. The CDR3 loop spans 14 amino acids. With 3 bases removed from V and 0 bases from J, the gap between germline ends came to 8 bases. CDR3 DNA: TGTGCCAGCTCACCGACAGATATGAACACTGAAGCTTTCTTT. Translating gives CASSPTDMNTEAFF. Full variable domain (remainder filled in from reference TRBV18 and TRBJ1-1): NAGVMQNPRHLVRRRGQEARLRCSPMKGHSHVYWYRQLPEEGLKFMVYLQKENIIDESGMPKERFSAEFPKEGPSILRIQQVVRGDSAAYFCASSPTDMNTEAFFGQGTRLTVV.

This clonotype has only a few counts. The CDR3 loop reads CASSLAGPQDEQFF. The CDR3 DNA reads as TGCGCCAGCAGCTTGGCAGGACCCCAAGATGAGCAGTTCTTC. J is TRBJ2-1 and V is TRBV5-1, with D hard to call. The V gene's germline CDR1 is SGHRS and CDR2 YFSETQ. CDR3 size: 14 residues. V was cut by 0 bases and J by 8 bases, with 12 bases left in between.

In its sample, this clonotype was seen a few times. V and J are TRBV29-1 and TRBJ2-2; D gene unclear. The CDR3 runs 12 residues. The germline V and J ends were trimmed by 6 bases and 2 bases, with 7 bases remaining between them. Germline CDR1 is SQVTM and CDR2 is ANQGSEA. The CDR3 sequence: CSVRENTGELFF. CDR3 in DNA: TGCAGCGTACGCGAAAACACCGGGGAGCTGTTTTTT.

The CDR3 DNA is TGTGCCAGTAGTCTACAGGGGGTGCGGAATCAGCCCCAGCATTTT. This encodes CASSLQGVRNQPQHF. This chain links TRBV19 with TRBJ1-5; 8 bases are shared with TRBD1. The CDR3 is 15 amino acids. The germline V gene encodes CDR1 LNHDA and CDR2 SQIVND (reference sequence). Unmatched junction bases numbered 7, after V lost 5 bases and J lost 4 bases.

The chain uses TRBV15 and TRBJ2-1; 8 positions agree with TRBD1. This CDR3 is 15 amino acids long. CDR1 and CDR2 from the germline V gene are LNHNV and YYDKDF (reference sequence). J was trimmed by 4 bases and V by 6 bases; bases with no gene match: 8. CDR3 loop: CATREPGQVYNEQFF. The DNA for the CDR3 is TGTGCCACCAGAGAACCGGGACAGGTGTACAATGAGCAGTTCTTC.

Comments on this clonotype: At one boundary the junction diverges from the germline segment, which might be a read error. V is TRBV7-9 and J is TRBJ2-3; D gene uncertain. Germline CDR1 SEHNR, CDR2 FQNEAQ (reference sequence). The CDR3 is 12 residues long. The CDR3 here is CATSISTDTQYF. As DNA, the CDR3 is TGTGCCACCAGCATTAGCACAGATACGCAGTATTTT.

This chain connects TRBV7-9 to TRBJ1-5; D is ambiguous. Germline V gene lookup returns CDR1 SEHNR and CDR2 FQNEAQ (reference sequence). Deletions cut 5 bases from V and 2 bases from J, with 10 bases between. The CDR3 is 14 amino acids. CDR3 coding DNA: TGTGCCAGCAGCGTGGAACAGCGCAATCAGCCCCAGCATTTT. Translated: CASSVEQRNQPQHF.

This clonotype has a handful of counts. The chain joins TRBV10-3 to TRBJ2-7; 8 nucleotides match TRBD2. CDR3 length: 14 amino acids. Germline V lookup: CDR1 ENHRY, CDR2 SYGVKD. V was pared by 10 bases and J by 7 bases, with 15 bases of the junction left unmatched. The CDR3: CASSRGLVNEEQYV. The CDR3 nucleotides read TGTGCCAGTAGCAGGGGACTAGTTAACGAAGAGCAGTACGTC.

V usage is TRBV10-3 and J usage is TRBJ2-2, with 14 positions matching TRBD2. The CDR3 has 17 residues. The ends lost 4 bases at V and 3 bases at J; junction bases unmatched: 4. Germline V gene sequence: CDR1 ENHRY, CDR2 SYGVKD. The CDR3 here is CAISGTSGRLDTGELFF. The DNA of the CDR3 is TGTGCCATCAGTGGGACTAGCGGGAGGCTCGACACCGGGGAGCTGTTTTTT.

In DNA, the CDR3 is TGCGCCAGCAGCCAAGACACAGCGGGAAGCACAGATACGCAGTATTTT. Translated, it gives CASSQDTAGSTDTQYF. The chain joins TRBV4-1 to TRBJ2-3; 7 nucleotides align to TRBD2. Per the germline V gene, CDR1 is MGHRA and CDR2 is YSYEKL. V shed 0 bases, J shed 0 bases, and the junction held 3 bases outside the gene matches. The CDR3 has 16 amino acids.

Regarding this clonotype: One junction end does not reproduce the germline sequence, and a read error may be involved. V and J are TRBV10-1 and TRBJ2-7; 11 bases match TRBD2. Germline V lookup: CDR1 WNHNN, CDR2 SYGVQD (reference sequence). The CDR3 is 16 amino acids. The CDR3 spells CASSESGLAALTWASF. In DNA form, the CDR3 reads TGCGCCAGCAGTGAGTCGGGACTAGCGGCCCTTACCTGGGCCAGCTTC.

In this sample, this clonotype turned up a few times. This rearrangement joins TRBV18 to TRBJ2-1; TRBD2 matches at 14 bases. This CDR3 has 16 residues. Unmatched junction bases numbered 5, after V lost 4 bases and J lost 6 bases. The germline CDR1 and CDR2 sequences are KGHSH and LQKENI. Here the CDR3 reads CASSQRGTSGSNEQFF. The CDR3 bases are TGTGCCAGCTCACAAAGAGGGACTAGCGGGAGCAATGAGCAGTTCTTC.

The gene calls are TRBV19 and TRBJ1-5; no reliable D call. With 2 bases removed from V and 2 bases from J, the gap between germline ends came to 7 bases. The CDR3 has 14 residues. From germline, CDR1 is LNHDA and CDR2 SQIVND (reference sequence). CDR3 DNA sequence: TGTGCCAGTAGTATACGGAGGGGCAATCAGCCCCAGCATTTT. Protein product: CASSIRRGNQPQHF. Based on the CDR3 plus reference TRBV19 and TRBJ1-5, the full variable domain is DGGITQSPKYLFRKEGQNVTLSCEQNLNHDAMYWYRQDPGQGLRLIYYSQIVNDFQKGDIAEGYSVSREKKESFPLTVTSAQKNPTAFYLCASSIRRGNQPQHFGDGTRLSIL.

This clonotype was picked up a small number of times. The chain couples TRBV20-1 to TRBJ2-1; 7 bases align to TRBD2. The germline V gene encodes CDR1 DFQATT and CDR2 SNEGSKA (reference sequence). This CDR3 spans 14 amino acids. The junction had 8 bases not matched to a gene; V was cut back by 5 bases and J by 4 bases. This CDR3 reads CSAPASGMYNEQFF. CDR3 coding DNA: TGCAGTGCTCCCGCGAGCGGGATGTACAATGAGCAGTTCTTC.

The rearrangement uses TRBV2 and TRBJ2-3; TRBD2 matches at 11 bases. The CDR3 length is 15 residues. Germline-derived CDR1 and CDR2 are SNHLY and FYNNEI. The V gene end was trimmed by 6 bases and the J gene end by 5 bases; junction bases not matched to a gene: 7. The CDR3 region has the DNA TGTGCCAGCAGCAAACTAGCGGGGGCTGAAGATACGCAGTATTTT. Its translation is CASSKLAGAEDTQYF.

The V call is TRBV9, the J call TRBJ1-2; D unresolved. CDR1 is SGDLS, CDR2 YYNGEE, per germline. V lost 3 bases to trimming and J lost 8 bases, with 8 bases between them. This CDR3 has 11 amino acids. The CDR3 nucleotides read TGTGCCAGCAGCGGACGGTTCGGCTACACCTTC. It translates to CASSGRFGYTF.

This clonotype was recorded a few times. V is TRBV24-1 and J is TRBJ2-2, with 9 bases lining up with TRBD1. The CDR3 extends over 16 amino acids. V trimming: 2 bases; J trimming: 3 bases; junction bases outside the gene matches: 3. The germline gives CDR1 KGHDR, CDR2 SFDVKD. The CDR3 reads CATSDSGTGYTGELFF. In DNA, the CDR3 is TGTGCCACCAGTGATTCGGGGACAGGGTACACCGGGGAGCTGTTTTTT.